The sequence of this T cell receptor (beta chain) was determined in a study of T cells in Graves' hyperthyroidism and ophthalmopathy. Overall study findings and caveats: Ophthalmopathy was distinguished from stable hyperthyroidism by 13 V-J signatures. Researchers found most expanded thyroid clonotypes above 0.001 in blood as well.

V dropped 3 bases and J dropped 0 bases, with 14 bases sitting between them. Germline CDR1 and CDR2: MGHDK and SYGVNS. The CDR3 is 17 residues long. Extraction of PBMCs used 8 to 10 ml of fresh peripheral blood. RNA transcripts served as the template for amplifying TCR beta CDR3 regions. HTBI primers were employed in a first-round RT-PCR of the TCR CDR3. One entry per CDR3 protein results from TCRdb running MiXCR on the multiplex PCR reads. The sample contains fewer than 900,000 distinct CDR3 sequences, roughly a sixth of which appear only once. This clonotype occurred many times. The antigen is undetermined.

V gene TRBV25-1 combines with J gene TRBJ1-4; D is undetermined. The receptor's source is a woman in her fifties or sixties with Graves' hyperthyroidism that later progressed to Graves' ophthalmopathy. Source material: blood. The CDR3 here is CASSDSSVSATNEKLFF. In nucleotides, the CDR3 is TGTGCCAGCAGTGACTCCTCCGTGAGTGCAACTAATGAAAAACTGTTTTTT. The complete variable domain, with remaining parts taken from reference TRBV25-1 and TRBJ1-4, reads EADIYQTPRYLVIGTGKKITLECSQTMGHDKMYWYQQDPGMELHLIHYSYGVNSTEKGDLSSESTVSRIRTEHFPLTLESARPSHTSQYLCASSDSSVSATNEKLFFGSGTQLSVL.